This TCR beta chain was identified in a study of T cell repertoires in cytomegalovirus infection. TCRdb reprocessed the reads with MiXCR, giving one entry per CDR3 protein. The sample consists of approximately 910,000 distinct CDR3 sequences, approximately 30% of them appearing once. This clonotype was observed a handful of times. As yet, its antigen is unknown. CDR1 is SEHNR, CDR2 FQNEAQ, per germline (reference sequence). V trimming: 2 bases; J trimming: 2 bases; junction bases outside the gene matches: 5. The length of the CDR3 is 15 residues. The V gene is TRBV7-9, the J gene TRBJ2-5; 7 nucleotides align to TRBD2. The clonotype was recovered from a human donor in good health (CMV status not recorded). Some clones in this sample may be carry-over from other donors' samples. Material: cultured CD8+ T cells from PBMCs, obtained from culture after CMV antigen stimulation. CDR3: CASSLKAGPQETQYF. In DNA form, the CDR3 reads TGTGCCAGCAGCTTAAAAGCGGGGCCACAAGAGACCCAGTACTTC. Based on the CDR3 plus reference TRBV7-9 and TRBJ2-5, the full variable domain is DTGVSQNPRHKITKRGQNVTFRCDPISEHNRLYWYRQTLGQGPEFLTYFQNEAQLEKSRLLSDRFSAERPKGSFSTLEIQRTEQGDSAMYLCASSLKAGPQETQYFGPGTRLLVL.